This TCR beta chain was sequenced during a study of T cell responses to AZD1222 COVID-19 vaccine. Study results and limitations: Baseline antibody screening turned up just a handful of seropositive AZD1222 recipients.

The CDR3 covers 13 residues. Trimming pared 0 bases from V and 3 bases from J, leaving 2 bases between. Germline CDR1 is ENHRY and CDR2 is SYGVKD. Repertoires were generated with immunoSEQ multiplex PCR, while TCRdb's copy carries only in-frame clones and drops some. The table shows 140,000 or so clones, with around 90% occurring only once. For this clone: No antigen is known for it.

The sequence was collected from an adult in good health. The rearrangement links TRBV10-3 to TRBJ2-2; no firm D call. The sample consisted of peripheral blood, taken on day 0 of AZD1222 vaccination. CDR3 nucleotide sequence: TGTGCCATCAGTGAGTCTTACACCGGGGAGCTGTTTTTT. Translation: CAISESYTGELFF.